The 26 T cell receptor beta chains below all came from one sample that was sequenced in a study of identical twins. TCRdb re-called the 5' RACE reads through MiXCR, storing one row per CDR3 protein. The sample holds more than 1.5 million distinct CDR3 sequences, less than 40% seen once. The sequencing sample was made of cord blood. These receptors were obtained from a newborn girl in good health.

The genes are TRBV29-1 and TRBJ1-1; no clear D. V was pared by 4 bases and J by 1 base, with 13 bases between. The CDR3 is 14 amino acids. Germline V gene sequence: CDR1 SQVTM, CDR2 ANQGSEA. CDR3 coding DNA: TGCAGCGTTGGGATCATCACTTCGAACACTGAAGCTTTCTTT. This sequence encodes CSVGIITSNTEAFF.

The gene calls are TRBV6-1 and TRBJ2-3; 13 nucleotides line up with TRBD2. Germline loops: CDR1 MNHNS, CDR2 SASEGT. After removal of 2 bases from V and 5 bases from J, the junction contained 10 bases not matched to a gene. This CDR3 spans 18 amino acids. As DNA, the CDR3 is TGTGCCAGCAGTGAAACCACTAGCGGGGGGGCTGTCGTAGATACGCAGTATTTT. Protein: CASSETTSGGAVVDTQYF.

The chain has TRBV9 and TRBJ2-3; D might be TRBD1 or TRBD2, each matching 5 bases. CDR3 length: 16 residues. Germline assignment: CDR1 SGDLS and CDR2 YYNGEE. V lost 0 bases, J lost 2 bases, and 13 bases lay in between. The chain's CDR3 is CASSVDSGAFTDTQYF. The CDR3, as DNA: TGTGCCAGCAGCGTAGATTCCGGGGCCTTCACAGATACGCAGTATTTT.

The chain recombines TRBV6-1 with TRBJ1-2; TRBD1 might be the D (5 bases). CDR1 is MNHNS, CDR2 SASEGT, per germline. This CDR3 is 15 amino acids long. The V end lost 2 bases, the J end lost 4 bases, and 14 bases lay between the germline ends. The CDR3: CASSEIGTGFYGYTF. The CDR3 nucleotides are TGTGCCAGCAGTGAAATAGGAACAGGCTTCTATGGCTACACCTTC.

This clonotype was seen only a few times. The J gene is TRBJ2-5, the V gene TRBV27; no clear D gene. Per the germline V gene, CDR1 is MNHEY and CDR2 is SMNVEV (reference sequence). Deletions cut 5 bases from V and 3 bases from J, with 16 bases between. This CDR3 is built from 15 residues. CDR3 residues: CASSVRSLPEETQYF. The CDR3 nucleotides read TGTGCCAGCAGTGTTCGCAGCCTACCGGAAGAGACCCAGTACTTC.

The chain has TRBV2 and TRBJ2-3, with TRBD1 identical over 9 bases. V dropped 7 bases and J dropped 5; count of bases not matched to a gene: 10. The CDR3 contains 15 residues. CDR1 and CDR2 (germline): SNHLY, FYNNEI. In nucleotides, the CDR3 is TGTGCCAGCACTGTCGACAGGGGGATGCAAGATACGCAGTATTTT. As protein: CASTVDRGMQDTQYF.

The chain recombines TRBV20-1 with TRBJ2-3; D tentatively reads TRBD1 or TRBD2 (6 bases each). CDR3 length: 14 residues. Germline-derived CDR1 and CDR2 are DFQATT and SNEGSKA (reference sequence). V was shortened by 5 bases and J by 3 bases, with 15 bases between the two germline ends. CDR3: CSAWNGGPTDTQYF. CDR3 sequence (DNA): TGCAGTGCTTGGAATGGGGGGCCGACAGATACGCAGTATTTT.

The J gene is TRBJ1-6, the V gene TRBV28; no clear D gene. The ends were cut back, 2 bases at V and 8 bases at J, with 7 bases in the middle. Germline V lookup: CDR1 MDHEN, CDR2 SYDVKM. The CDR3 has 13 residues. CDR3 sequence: CASSLRGYSPLHF. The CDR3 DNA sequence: TGTGCCAGCAGTTTACGTGGTTATTCACCCCTCCACTTT.

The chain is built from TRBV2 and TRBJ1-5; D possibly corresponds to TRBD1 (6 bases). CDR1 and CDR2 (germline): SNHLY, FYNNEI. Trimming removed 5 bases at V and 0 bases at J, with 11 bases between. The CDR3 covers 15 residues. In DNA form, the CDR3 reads TGTGCCAGCAGTAAGACAGGAAATAGCAATCAGCCCCAGCATTTT. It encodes CASSKTGNSNQPQHF. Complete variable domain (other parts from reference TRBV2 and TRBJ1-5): EPEVTQTPSHQVTQMGQEVILRCVPISNHLYFYWYRQILGQKVEFLVSFYNNEISEKSEIFDDQFSVERPDGSNFTLKIRSTKLEDSAMYFCASSKTGNSNQPQHFGDGTRLSIL.

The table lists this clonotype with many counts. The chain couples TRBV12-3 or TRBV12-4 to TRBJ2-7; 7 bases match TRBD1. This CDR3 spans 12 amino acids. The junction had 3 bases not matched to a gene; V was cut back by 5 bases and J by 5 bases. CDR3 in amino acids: CASSTGAHEQYF. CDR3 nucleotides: TGTGCCAGCAGTACAGGGGCCCACGAGCAGTACTTC.

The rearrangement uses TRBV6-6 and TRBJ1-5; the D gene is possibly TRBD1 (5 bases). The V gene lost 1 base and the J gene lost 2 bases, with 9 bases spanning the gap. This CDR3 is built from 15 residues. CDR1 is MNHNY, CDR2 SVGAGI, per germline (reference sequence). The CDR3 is CASSYLDSRNQPQHF. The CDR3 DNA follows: TGTGCCAGCAGTTACTTAGACAGTCGCAATCAGCCCCAGCATTTT.

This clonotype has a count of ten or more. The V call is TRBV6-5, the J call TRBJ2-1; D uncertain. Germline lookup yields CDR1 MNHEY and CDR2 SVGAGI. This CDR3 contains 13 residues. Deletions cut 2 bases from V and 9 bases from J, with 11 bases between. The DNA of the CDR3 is TGTGCCAGCAGTTACGGCGCTTGGGGTGAGCAGTTCTTC. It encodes CASSYGAWGEQFF.

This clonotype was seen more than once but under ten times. In DNA form, the CDR3 reads TGTGCCAGCAGCTTAGTAGCCCGACAGGGGGAGAAGGAAAAACTGTTTTTT. Translated: CASSLVARQGEKEKLFF. The rearrangement joins TRBV7-2 to TRBJ1-4, with 9 bases identical to TRBD1. The CDR3 loop spans 17 amino acids. Germline V gene lookup returns CDR1 SGHTA and CDR2 FQGNSA. J lost 8 bases, V lost 1 base, and 11 bases had no gene match.

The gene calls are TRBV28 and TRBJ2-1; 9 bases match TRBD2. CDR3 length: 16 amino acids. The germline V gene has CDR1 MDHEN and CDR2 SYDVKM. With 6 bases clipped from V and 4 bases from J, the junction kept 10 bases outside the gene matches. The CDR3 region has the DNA TGTGCCAGCAGCGAAGTAGCGGGGGCCTTGTACAATGAGCAGTTCTTC. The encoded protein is CASSEVAGALYNEQFF.

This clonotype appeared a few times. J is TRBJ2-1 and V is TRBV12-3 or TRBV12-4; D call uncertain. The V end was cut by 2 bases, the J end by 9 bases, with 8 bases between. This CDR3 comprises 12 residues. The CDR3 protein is CASSLIGTEQFF. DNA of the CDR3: TGTGCCAGCAGTTTAATCGGTACTGAGCAGTTCTTC.

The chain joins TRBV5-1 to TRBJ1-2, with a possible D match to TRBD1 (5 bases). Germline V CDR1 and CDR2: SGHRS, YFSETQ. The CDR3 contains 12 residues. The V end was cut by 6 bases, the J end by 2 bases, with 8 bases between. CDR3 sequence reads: CASTGWNYGYTF. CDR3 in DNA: TGCGCCAGCACAGGGTGGAACTATGGCTACACCTTC.

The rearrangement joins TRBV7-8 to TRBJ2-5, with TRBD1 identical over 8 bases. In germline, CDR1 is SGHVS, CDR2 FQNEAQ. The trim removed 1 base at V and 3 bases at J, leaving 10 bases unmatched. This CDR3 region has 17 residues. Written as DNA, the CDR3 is TGTGCCAGCAGCTTAGTGGGGTACGACAGGGGAAAAGAGACCCAGTACTTC. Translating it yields CASSLVGYDRGKETQYF.

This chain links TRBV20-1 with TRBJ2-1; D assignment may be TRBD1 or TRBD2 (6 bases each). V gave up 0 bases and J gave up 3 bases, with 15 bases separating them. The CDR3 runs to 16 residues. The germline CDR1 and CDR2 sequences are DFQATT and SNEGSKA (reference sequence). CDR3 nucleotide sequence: TGCAGTGCTAGAGATAGGAGGGGGGTGGTCTACAATGAGCAGTTCTTC. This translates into CSARDRRGVVYNEQFF.

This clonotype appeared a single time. The CDR3 loop reads CASSPGTHNEQYF. The DNA for the CDR3 is TGTGCCAGCAGTCCCGGGACGCACAATGAGCAGTACTTC. The J gene is TRBJ2-5, the V gene TRBV3-1; the D gene could be TRBD1 or TRBD2 (5 bases each). The CDR3 is 13 amino acids. V shed 6 bases and J shed 11 bases, with 19 bases lying between them. Germline-derived CDR1 and CDR2 are LGHDT and YNNKEL (reference sequence).

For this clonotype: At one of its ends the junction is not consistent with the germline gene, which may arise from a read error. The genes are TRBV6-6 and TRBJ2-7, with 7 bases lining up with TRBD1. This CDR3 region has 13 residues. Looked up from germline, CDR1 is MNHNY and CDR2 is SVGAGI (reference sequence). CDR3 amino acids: CAGSRGQAYEQYF. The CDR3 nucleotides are TGTGCCGGCAGCCGCGGACAGGCCTACGAGCAGTACTTC.

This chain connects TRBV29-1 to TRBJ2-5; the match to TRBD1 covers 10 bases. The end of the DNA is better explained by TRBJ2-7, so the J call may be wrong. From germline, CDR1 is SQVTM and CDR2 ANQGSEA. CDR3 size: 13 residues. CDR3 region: CSATTGGPYEQYF. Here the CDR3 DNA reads TGCAGCGCTACGACAGGGGGCCCCTACGAGCAGTACTTC.

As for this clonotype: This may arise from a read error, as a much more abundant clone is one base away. CDR3 DNA sequence: TGTGCCAGCAGTTTATGGGTTAGGGAGAAGGGTGAGCAGTTCTTC. Protein sequence: CASSLWVREKGEQFF. V is TRBV28 and J is TRBJ2-1; perhaps TRBD2 as D (5 bases). Trimming stripped 0 bases from V and 9 bases from J, with 15 bases between. CDR3 size: 15 residues. Germline-derived CDR1 and CDR2 are MDHEN and SYDVKM.

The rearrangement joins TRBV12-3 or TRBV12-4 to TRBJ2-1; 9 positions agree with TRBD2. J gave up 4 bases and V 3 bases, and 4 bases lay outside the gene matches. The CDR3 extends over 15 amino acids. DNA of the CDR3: TGTGCCAGCAGTTTCGGCGGGGGGGCATACAATGAGCAGTTCTTC. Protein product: CASSFGGGAYNEQFF.

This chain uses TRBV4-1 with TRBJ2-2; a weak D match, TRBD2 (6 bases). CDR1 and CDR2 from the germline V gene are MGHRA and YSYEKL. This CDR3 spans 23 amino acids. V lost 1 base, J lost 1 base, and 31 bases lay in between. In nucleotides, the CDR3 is TGCGCCAGCAGCCAAGCATTAGTAGCGGTTATGTCCCGACGAGAGGAGAACACCGGGGAGCTGTTTTTT. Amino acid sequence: CASSQALVAVMSRREENTGELFF.

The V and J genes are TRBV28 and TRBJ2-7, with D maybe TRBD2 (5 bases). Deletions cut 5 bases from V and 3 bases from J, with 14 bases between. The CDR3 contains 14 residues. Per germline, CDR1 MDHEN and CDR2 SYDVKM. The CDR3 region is CASSLRLPNYEQYF. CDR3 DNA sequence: TGTGCCAGCAGTCTCCGACTACCTAACTACGAGCAGTACTTC.

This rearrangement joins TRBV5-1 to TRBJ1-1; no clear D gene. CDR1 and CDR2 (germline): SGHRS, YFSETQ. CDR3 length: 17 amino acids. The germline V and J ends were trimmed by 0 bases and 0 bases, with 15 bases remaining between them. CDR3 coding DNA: TGCGCCAGCAGCTTGGGCCTGGACTCATCGTTGAACACTGAAGCTTTCTTT. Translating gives CASSLGLDSSLNTEAFF.